The clone carrying this T cell receptor (beta chain) was seen ten or more times. Its antigen is still unknown. The sample contains more than one DNA sequence encoding this CDR3. This specimen comes from a study of metastatic and nonmetastatic thyroid tumors. About the study: Comparison of repertoires was carried out across blood and tumor or nodule tissue from malignant and benign thyroid patients.

Original analysis: A papillary thyroid cancer distant-metastasis classifier was built from CDR3 differences across clinicopathological groups. TCRdb re-called the PCR reads with MiXCR. TCRdb, rather than the study authors, made the V and J calls. This sample has about 31,000 clones, with 15% to 20% found just once. Study results and caveats: In both blood and tumor samples, TCR beta diversity was reported significantly higher for malignant than benign nodules.

Ahead of thyroid surgery, no patient had received treatment of any kind. This clonotype originated in a female donor with papillary thyroid cancer or a benign thyroid nodule (not recorded which). Some clones in this sample may be carry-over from other donors' samples. Sequencing was done on a sample of blood.

The DNA for the CDR3 is TGCAGTGCTAGCCCAAGCACAGATACGCAGTATTTT. Translation gives CSASPSTDTQYF. This chain uses TRBV20-1 with TRBJ2-3; D gene ambiguous. The CDR3 spans 12 residues. The V gene lost 3 bases and the J gene lost 0 bases, with 4 bases spanning the gap. Germline V gives CDR1 DFQATT, CDR2 SNEGSKA (reference sequence).